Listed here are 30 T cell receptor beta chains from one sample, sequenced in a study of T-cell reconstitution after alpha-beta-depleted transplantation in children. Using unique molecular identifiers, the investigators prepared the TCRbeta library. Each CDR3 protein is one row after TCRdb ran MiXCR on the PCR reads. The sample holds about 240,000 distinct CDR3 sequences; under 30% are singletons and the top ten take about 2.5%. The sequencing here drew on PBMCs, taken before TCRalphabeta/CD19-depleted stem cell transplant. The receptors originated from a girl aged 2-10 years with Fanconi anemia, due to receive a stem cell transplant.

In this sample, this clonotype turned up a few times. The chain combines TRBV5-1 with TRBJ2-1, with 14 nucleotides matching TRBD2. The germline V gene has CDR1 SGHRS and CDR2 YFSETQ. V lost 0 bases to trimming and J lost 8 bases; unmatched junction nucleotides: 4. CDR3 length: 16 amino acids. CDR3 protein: CASSLGLAGGGYEQFF. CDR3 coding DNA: TGCGCCAGCAGCTTGGGACTAGCGGGAGGGGGATATGAGCAGTTCTTC. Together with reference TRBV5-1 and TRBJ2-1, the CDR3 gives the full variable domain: KAGVTQTPRYLIKTRGQQVTLSCSPISGHRSVSWYQQTPGQGLQFLFEYFSETQRNKGNFPGRFSGRQFSNSRSEMNVSTLELGDSALYLCASSLGLAGGGYEQFFGPGTRLTVL.

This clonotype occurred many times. CDR3 in DNA: TGCAGCGTTGAAGGACAGTCCTACGAGCAGTACTTC. Translated, it gives CSVEGQSYEQYF. The V call is TRBV29-1, the J call TRBJ2-7; a weak D match, TRBD1 (5 bases). V gave up 1 base and J gave up 1 base, with 5 bases separating them. The germline V gene has CDR1 SQVTM and CDR2 ANQGSEA. The CDR3 has 12 residues.

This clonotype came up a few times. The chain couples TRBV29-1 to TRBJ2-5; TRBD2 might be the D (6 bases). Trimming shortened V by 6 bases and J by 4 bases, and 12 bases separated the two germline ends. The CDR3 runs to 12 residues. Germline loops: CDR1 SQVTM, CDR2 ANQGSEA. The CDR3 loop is CSVFGGGETQYF. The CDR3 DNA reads TGCAGCGTGTTCGGGGGAGGAGAGACCCAGTACTTC.

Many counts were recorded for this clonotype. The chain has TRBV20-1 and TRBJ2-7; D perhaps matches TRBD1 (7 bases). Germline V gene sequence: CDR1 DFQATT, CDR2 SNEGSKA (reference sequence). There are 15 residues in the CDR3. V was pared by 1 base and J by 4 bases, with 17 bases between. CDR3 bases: TGCAGTGCTAGAGCAACTCTACAGGGGAGGTACGAGCAGTACTTC. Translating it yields CSARATLQGRYEQYF.

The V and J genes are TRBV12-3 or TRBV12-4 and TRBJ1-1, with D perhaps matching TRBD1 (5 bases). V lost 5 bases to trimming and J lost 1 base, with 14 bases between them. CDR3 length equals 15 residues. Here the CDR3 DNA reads TGTGCCAGCAGTCCCTTTGCTAGGGGGAACACTGAAGCTTTCTTT. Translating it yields CASSPFARGNTEAFF.

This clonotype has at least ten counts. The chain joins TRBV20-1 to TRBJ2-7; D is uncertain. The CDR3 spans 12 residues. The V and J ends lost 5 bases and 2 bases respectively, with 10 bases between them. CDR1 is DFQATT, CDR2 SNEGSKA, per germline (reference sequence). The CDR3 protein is CSAETHTYEQYF. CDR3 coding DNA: TGCAGTGCTGAGACACACACCTACGAGCAGTACTTC.

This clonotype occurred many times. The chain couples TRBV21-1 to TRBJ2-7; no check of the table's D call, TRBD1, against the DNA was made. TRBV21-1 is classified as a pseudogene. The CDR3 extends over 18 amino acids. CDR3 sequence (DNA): TGTGCCAGCAGCAATCTACGACGGGACAGTACTAGCTCCTACGAGCAGTACTTC. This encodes CASSNLRRDSTSSYEQYF.

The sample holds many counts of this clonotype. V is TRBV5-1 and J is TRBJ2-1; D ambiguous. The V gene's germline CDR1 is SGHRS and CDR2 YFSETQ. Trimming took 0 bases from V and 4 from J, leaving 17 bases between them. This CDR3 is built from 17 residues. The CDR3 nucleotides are TGCGCCAGCAGCTTGGTCGCCAGGTCCATAGGTTACAATGAGCAGTTCTTC. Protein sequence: CASSLVARSIGYNEQFF.

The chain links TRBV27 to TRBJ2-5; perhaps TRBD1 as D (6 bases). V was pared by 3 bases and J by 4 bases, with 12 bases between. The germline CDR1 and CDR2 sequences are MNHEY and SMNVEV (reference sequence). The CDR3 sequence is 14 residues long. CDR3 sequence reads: CASSFVTGSETQYF. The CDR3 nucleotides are TGTGCCAGCAGTTTCGTAACAGGGTCAGAGACCCAGTACTTC.

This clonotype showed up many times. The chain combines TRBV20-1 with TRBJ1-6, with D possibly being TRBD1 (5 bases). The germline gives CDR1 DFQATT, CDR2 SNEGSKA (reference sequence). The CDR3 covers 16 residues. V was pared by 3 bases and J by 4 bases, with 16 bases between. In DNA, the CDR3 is TGCAGTGCTAGTCCAACTCCGGACACGTATAATTCACCCCTCCACTTT. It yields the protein CSASPTPDTYNSPLHF.

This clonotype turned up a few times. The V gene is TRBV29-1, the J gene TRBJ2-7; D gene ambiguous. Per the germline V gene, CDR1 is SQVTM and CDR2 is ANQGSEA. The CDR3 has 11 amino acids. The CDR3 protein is CRADGMDEQYF. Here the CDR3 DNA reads TGCAGGGCGGACGGAATGGACGAGCAGTACTTC.

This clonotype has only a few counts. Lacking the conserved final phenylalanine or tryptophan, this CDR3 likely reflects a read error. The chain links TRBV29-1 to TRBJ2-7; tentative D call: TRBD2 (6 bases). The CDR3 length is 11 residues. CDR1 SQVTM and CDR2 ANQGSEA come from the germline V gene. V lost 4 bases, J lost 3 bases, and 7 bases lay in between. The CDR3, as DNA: TGCAGCGTTGGGACTATCTACGAGCAGTACCTC. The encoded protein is CSVGTIYEQYL.

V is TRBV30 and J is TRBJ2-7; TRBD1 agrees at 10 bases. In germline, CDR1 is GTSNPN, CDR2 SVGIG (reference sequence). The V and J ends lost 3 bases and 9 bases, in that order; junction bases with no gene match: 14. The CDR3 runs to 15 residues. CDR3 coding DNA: TGTGCCTGGAGCCTGCTTCGACAGGGGGCGTCTCCGCAGTACTTC. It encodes CAWSLLRQGASPQYF.

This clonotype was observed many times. The CDR3 reads CASSAPWTENTGELFF. The DNA of the CDR3 is TGTGCCAGCAGCGCGCCCTGGACAGAGAACACCGGGGAGCTGTTTTTT. The chain couples TRBV7-9 to TRBJ2-2; tentative D call: TRBD1 (6 bases). The germline V and J ends were trimmed by 5 bases and 1 base, with 14 bases remaining between them. The germline V gene encodes CDR1 SEHNR and CDR2 FQNEAQ (reference sequence). This CDR3 has 16 amino acids.

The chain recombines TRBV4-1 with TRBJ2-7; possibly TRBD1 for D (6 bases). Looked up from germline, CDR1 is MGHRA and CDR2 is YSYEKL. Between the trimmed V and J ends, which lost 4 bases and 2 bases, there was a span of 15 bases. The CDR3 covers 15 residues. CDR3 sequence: CASSLHEQGTYEQYF. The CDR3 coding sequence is TGCGCCAGCAGCCTACATGAACAGGGAACCTACGAGCAGTACTTC.

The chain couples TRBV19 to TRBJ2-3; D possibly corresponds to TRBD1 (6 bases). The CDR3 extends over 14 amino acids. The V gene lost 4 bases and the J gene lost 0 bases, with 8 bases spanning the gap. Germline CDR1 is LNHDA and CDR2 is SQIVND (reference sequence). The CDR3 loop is CASSTRGSTDTQYF. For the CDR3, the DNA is TGTGCCAGTAGTACCAGGGGAAGCACAGATACGCAGTATTTT.

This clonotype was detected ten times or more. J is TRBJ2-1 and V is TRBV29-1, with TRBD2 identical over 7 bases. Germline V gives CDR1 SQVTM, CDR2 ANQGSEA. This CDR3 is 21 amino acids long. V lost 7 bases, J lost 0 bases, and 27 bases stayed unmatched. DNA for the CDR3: TGCAGCGCTAGATTTTCAGCGGGACGGACCCAACAACCCAGCTCCTACAATGAGCAGTTCTTC. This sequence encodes CSARFSAGRTQQPSSYNEQFF.

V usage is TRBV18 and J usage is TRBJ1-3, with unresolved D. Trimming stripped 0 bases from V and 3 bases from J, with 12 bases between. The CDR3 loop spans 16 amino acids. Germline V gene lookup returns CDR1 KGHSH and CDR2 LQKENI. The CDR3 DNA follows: TGTGCCAGCTCACCACCTGTAAGACCTGGTGGAAACACCATATATTTT. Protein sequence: CASSPPVRPGGNTIYF.

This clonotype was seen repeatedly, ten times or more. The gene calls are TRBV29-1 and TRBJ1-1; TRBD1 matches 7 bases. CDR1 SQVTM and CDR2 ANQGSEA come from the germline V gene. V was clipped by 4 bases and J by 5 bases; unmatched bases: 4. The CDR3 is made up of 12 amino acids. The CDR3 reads CSVVRGMTEAFF. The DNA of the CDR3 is TGCAGCGTTGTCAGGGGGATGACTGAAGCTTTCTTT.

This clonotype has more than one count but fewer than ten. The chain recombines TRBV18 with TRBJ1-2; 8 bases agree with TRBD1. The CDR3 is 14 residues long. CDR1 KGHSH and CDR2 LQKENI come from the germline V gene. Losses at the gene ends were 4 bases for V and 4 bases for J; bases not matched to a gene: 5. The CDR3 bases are TGTGCCAGCTCACTGTGGGACAGGCCCTATGGCTACACCTTC. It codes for CASSLWDRPYGYTF.

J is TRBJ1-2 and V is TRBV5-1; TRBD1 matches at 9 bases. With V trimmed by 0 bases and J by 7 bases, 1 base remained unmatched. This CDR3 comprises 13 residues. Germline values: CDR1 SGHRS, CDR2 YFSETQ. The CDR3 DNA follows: TGCGCCAGCAGCTTGGGGACAGGGGTTGGCTACACCTTC. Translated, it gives CASSLGTGVGYTF.

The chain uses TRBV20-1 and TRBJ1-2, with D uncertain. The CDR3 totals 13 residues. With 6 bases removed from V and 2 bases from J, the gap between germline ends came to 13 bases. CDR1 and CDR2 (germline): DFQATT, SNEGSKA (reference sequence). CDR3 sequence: CSAETGRNYGYTF. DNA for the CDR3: TGCAGTGCCGAGACCGGCCGAAACTATGGCTACACCTTC.

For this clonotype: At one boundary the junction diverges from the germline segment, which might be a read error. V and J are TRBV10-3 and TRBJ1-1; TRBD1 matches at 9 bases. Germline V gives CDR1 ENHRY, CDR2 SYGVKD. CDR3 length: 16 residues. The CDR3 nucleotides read TGTGCCATCAGTGAGTCTGCCGGGACAGGGAACATTGAAGCTTTCTTT. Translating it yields CAISESAGTGNIEAFF.

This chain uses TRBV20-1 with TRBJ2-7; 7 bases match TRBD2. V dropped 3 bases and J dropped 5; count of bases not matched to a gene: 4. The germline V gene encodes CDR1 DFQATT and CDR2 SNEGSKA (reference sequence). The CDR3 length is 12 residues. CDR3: CSASGGWDEQYF. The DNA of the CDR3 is TGCAGTGCTAGCGGGGGGTGGGACGAGCAGTACTTC.

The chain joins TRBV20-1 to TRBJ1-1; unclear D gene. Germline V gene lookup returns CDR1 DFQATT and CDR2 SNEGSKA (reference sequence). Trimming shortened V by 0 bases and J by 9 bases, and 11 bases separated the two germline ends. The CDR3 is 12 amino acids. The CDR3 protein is CSARDLGFKAFF. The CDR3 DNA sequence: TGCAGTGCTAGAGATCTAGGATTTAAAGCTTTCTTT.

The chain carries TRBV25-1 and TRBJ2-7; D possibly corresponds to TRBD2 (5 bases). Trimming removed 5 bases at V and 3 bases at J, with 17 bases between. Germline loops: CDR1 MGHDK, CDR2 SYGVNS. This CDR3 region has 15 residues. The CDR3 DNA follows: TGTGCCAGCAGTTTGAATGGTGGCGGACTCTACGAGCAGTACTTC. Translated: CASSLNGGGLYEQYF.

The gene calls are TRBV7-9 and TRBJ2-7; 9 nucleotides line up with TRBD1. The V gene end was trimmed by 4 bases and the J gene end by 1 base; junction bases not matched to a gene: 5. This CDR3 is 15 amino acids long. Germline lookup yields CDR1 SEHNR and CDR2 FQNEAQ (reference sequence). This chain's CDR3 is CASSSQGARSYEQYF. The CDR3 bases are TGTGCCAGCAGCTCACAGGGGGCTAGATCCTACGAGCAGTACTTC.

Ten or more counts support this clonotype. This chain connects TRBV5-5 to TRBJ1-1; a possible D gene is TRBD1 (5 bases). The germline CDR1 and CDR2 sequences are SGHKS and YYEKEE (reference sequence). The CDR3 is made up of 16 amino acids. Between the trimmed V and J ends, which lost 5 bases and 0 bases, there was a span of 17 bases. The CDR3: CASRRGRQSVNTEAFF. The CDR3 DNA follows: TGTGCCAGCAGGCGGGGACGGCAGTCTGTGAACACTGAAGCTTTCTTT.

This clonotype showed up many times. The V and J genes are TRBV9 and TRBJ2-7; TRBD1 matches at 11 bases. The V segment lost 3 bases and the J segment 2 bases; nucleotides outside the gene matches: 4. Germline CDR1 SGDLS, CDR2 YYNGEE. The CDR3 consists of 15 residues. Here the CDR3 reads CASSAGTGGTYEQYF. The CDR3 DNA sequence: TGTGCCAGCAGCGCCGGGACAGGGGGGACCTACGAGCAGTACTTC. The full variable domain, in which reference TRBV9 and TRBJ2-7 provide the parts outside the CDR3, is DSGVTQTPKHLITATGQRVTLRCSPRSGDLSVYWYQQSLDQGLQFLIQYYNGEERAKGNILERFSAQQFPDLHSELNLSSLELGDSALYFCASSAGTGGTYEQYFGPGTRLTVT.

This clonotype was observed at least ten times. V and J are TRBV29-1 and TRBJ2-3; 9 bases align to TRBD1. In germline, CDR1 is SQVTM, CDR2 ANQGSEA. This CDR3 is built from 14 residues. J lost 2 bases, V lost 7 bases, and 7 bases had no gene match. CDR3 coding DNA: TGCAGCGCGACCGGACAGGGGCCCACAGATACGCAGTATTTT. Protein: CSATGQGPTDTQYF.